The clone carrying this TCR beta chain was seen at least ten times. The target antigen is unknown. The sample originates from a study of T cells in Graves' hyperthyroidism and ophthalmopathy. Overall study findings and caveats: Most clonotypes expanded in thyroid above 0.001 were likewise present in blood.

Between the trimmed V and J ends, which lost 7 bases and 7 bases, there was a span of 11 bases. Germline-derived CDR1 and CDR2 are LNHDA and SQIVND (reference sequence). The CDR3 is 12 residues long. Template material for amplifying TCR beta CDR3 regions consisted of RNA transcripts. Carried out on the TCR CDR3, a first-round RT-PCR used the HTBI primer set. TCRdb reanalysed the multiplex PCR reads using MiXCR and keeps one entry per CDR3 protein. The sample consists of nearly 250,000 distinct CDR3 sequences, approximately 23% of them appearing once. The V gene is TRBV19, the J gene TRBJ1-5; D is undetermined. The source of this sequence is a woman aged 35 to 49 with Graves' ophthalmopathy. The specimen was blood. The CDR3 sequence is CASTRGQQPQHF. The CDR3 nucleotides read TGTGCCAGTACCCGGGGTCAGCAGCCCCAGCATTTT.